This T cell receptor beta chain appears in the sequencing data of a study of T cell responses to AZD1222 COVID-19 vaccine. About the research overall: Second-dose intervals of approximately 4 or approximately 12 weeks were pooled. Regarding the study as a whole: There were mostly white British donors and more females than males, and clonal diversity was possibly underestimated. Regions left unmutated in variants are reportedly the target of nearly half of spike-specific TCRs. Spike-specific TCR breadth and depth grew following two AZD1222 doses.

V was clipped by 3 bases and J by 7 bases; unmatched bases: 5. Per the germline V gene, CDR1 is GTSNPN and CDR2 is SVGIG (reference sequence). CDR3 length: 13 amino acids. Here immunoSEQ multiplex PCR was the method, and the copy in TCRdb shows in-frame clones only, minus some. The sample lists about 100,000 clones; around 89% were seen once. About this clone: The antigen remains undetermined.

The chain carries TRBV30 and TRBJ2-1; 8 nucleotides match TRBD2. The sample consisted of peripheral blood, taken on day 0 of AZD1222 vaccination. The receptor comes from an adult in good health. The DNA of the CDR3 is TGTGCCTGGAGCAAGCGGGAGCATAATGAGCAGTTCTTC. Amino acid sequence: CAWSKREHNEQFF.